This T cell receptor beta chain was obtained from a study of radiotherapy plus CTLA-4 blockade in lung cancer listed by TCRdb under 2018. Study-level background: Objective responses occurred in 15% to 20% of enrolled patients, and over 30% achieved disease control. General findings and caveats noted by the study authors: After treatment with radiotherapy and ipilimumab, TCR clones that came from tumors expanded in the peripheral blood. The strongest predictors of response were reported to be early dynamic shifts in blood T cell clones along with a rise in serum interferon-beta following radiation.

A note on this clone: The target of this receptor is not known. No clone much larger than this one lies a single base away; base qualities are absent.

Focal radiation therapy combined with CTLA-4 blockade (ipilimumab) was tested in patients with chemo-refractory metastatic non-small-cell lung cancer. There are 13 amino acids in the CDR3, from cysteine to phenylalanine inclusive. Only the CDR3 DNA is retained, 39 bases long and in frame from the first base. V is shortened by 5 bases, J by 0 bases, and the region joining them spans 7 bases. The germline V gene encodes CDR1 SGHVS and CDR2 FNYEAQ. Library method: the immunoSEQ multiplex PCR assay. In TCRdb, the immuneACCESS table is reduced to in-frame sequences with V and J assigned. These tables do not hold every clone; where another copy was compared, an unresolved V gene accounts for under half, and the others remain unexplained. The sample table records more than 90,000 clones; 78% of these occur just once. The leading ten clones occupy approximately 4.7% of the sample.

The receptor was isolated from a human donor with non-small cell lung cancer who had a partial response to radiotherapy plus ipilimumab. This receptor chain uses TRBV7-6 and TRBJ1-1, with no confidently assigned D gene. The sequencing here drew on peripheral blood, taken from a patient treated with radiotherapy plus ipilimumab. The sequence in DNA is TGTGCCAGCAGCCCAGACATGAACACTGAAGCTTTCTTT. It encodes CASSPDMNTEAFF.